The clone carrying this T cell receptor beta chain showed up just a few times. Its target is unknown. Using its own MiXCR run on the RACE reads, TCRdb lists one record per CDR3 protein. In the table there are roughly 180,000 distinct CDR3 sequences, about 14% of which are singletons. Time point described: patch test 1, 2 weeks after DPC sensitization. Treatment described: therapeutic diphenylcyclopropenone sensitization with weekly scalp DPC. Alopecia patients between 18 and 70 years old and suitable for DPC were used as donors. The sample comes from a study of human T cells and chemical hapten exposure. Findings of the study overall: Because they had alopecia, donors may respond immunologically unlike healthy people.

Per germline, CDR1 MNHEY and CDR2 SMNVEV (reference sequence). With 3 bases removed from V and 3 bases from J, the gap between germline ends came to 9 bases. This CDR3 comprises 13 residues. Sequencing used whole blood, obtained in connection with sensitization to the hapten diphenylcyclopropenone (DPC). The sequence was obtained from a woman aged 30 to 39 with alopecia areata. Some clones in this sample may be carry-over from other donors' samples. V gene TRBV27 combines with J gene TRBJ2-7; D uncertain. CDR3 amino acids: CASSFQLNYEQYF. Written as DNA, the CDR3 is TGTGCCAGCAGTTTCCAACTTAACTACGAGCAGTACTTC.